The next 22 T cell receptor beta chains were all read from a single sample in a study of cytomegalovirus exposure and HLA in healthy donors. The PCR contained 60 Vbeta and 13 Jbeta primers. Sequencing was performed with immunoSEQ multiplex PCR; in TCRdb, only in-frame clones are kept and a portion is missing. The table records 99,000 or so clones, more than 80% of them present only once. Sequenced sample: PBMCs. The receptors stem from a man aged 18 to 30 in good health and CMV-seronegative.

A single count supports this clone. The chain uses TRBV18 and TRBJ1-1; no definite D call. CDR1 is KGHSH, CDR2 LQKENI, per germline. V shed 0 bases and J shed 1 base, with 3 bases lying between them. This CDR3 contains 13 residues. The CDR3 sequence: CASSPPQNTEAFF. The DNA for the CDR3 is TGTGCCAGCTCACCACCACAGAACACTGAAGCTTTCTTT.

CDR3 bases: TGTGCCAGAAGGGAGGACAGGGTCGTGTTGGAGACCCAGTACTTC. Translated, it gives CARREDRVVLETQYF. The gene calls are TRBV5-3 and TRBJ2-5, with 8 bases lining up with TRBD1. TRBV5-3 is an open reading frame whose function is uncertain. V was pared by 5 bases and J by 5 bases, with 11 bases of the junction left unmatched. The CDR3 is 15 residues long.

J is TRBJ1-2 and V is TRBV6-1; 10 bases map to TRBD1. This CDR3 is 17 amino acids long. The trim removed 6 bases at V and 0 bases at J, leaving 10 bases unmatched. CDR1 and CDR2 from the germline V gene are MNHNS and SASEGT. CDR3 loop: CASREIGTGVTNYGYTF. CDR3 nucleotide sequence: TGTGCCAGCAGGGAAATCGGGACAGGGGTAACTAACTATGGCTACACCTTC.

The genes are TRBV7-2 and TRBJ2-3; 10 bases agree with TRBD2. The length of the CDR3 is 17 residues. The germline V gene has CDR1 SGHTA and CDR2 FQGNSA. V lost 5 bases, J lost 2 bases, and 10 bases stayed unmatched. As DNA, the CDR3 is TGTGCCAGCAGCATCCGTTCTAGCGGGGGATCCACAGATACGCAGTATTTT. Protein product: CASSIRSSGGSTDTQYF.

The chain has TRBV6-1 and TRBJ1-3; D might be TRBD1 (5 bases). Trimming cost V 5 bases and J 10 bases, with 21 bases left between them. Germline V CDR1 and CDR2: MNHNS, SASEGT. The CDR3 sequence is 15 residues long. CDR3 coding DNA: TGTGCCAGCAGTACGACGGACGGGGAGGGGCGGACCATATATTTT. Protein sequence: CASSTTDGEGRTIYF.

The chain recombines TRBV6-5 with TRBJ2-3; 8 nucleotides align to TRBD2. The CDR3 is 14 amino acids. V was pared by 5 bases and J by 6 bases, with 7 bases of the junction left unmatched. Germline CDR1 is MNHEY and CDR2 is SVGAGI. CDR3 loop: CASSREGLGDTQYF. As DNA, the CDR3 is TGTGCCAGCAGTCGGGAGGGCCTCGGCGATACGCAGTATTTT.

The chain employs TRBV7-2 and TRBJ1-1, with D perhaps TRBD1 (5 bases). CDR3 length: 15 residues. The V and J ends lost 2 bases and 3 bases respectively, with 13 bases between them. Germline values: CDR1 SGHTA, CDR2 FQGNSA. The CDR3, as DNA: TGTGCCAGCAGCTTAAGGTCGGGGGGGGACACTGAAGCTTTCTTT. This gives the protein CASSLRSGGDTEAFF.

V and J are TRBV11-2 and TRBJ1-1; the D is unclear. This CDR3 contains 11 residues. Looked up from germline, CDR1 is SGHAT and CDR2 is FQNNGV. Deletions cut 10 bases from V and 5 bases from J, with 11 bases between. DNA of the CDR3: TGTGCCACCACGCTGACTACTGAAGCTTTCTTT. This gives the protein CATTLTTEAFF.

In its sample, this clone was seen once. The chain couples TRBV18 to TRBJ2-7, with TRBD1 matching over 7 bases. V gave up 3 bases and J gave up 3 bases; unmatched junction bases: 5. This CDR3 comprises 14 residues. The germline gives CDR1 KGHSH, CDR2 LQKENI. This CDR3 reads CASSPSRDSYEQYF. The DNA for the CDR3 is TGTGCCAGCTCACCGTCCCGGGACAGCTACGAGCAGTACTTC.

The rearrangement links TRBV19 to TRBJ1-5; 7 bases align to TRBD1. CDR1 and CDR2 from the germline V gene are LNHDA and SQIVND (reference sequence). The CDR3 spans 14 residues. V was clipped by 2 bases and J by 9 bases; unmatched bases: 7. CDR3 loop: CASSIKRDSSPQHF. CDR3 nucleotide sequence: TGTGCCAGTAGTATAAAAAGGGACAGCTCGCCCCAGCATTTT.

CDR3 in amino acids: CASSLVSALTDTQYF. As DNA, the CDR3 is TGTGCCAGCAGCTTGGTTTCAGCGCTCACAGATACGCAGTATTTT. This chain links TRBV5-6 with TRBJ2-3; D is unresolved. Germline CDR1 and CDR2: SGHDT and YYEEEE. V dropped 0 bases and J dropped 2 bases, with 10 bases sitting between them. The CDR3 runs to 15 residues.

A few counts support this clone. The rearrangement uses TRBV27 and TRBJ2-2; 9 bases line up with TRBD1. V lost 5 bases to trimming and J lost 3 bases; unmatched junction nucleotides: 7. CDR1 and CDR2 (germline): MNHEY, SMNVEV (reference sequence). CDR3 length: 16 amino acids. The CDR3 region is CASSGPTGGDTGELFF. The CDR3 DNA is TGTGCCAGCAGTGGACCAACAGGGGGCGACACCGGGGAGCTGTTTTTT.

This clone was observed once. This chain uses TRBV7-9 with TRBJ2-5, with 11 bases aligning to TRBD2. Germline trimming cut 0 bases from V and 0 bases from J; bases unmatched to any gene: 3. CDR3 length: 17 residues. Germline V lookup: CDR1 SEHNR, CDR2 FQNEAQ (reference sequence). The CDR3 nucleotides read TGTGCCAGCAGCTTAGCCCCTAGCGGGAGGAACCAAGAGACCCAGTACTTC. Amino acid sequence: CASSLAPSGRNQETQYF.

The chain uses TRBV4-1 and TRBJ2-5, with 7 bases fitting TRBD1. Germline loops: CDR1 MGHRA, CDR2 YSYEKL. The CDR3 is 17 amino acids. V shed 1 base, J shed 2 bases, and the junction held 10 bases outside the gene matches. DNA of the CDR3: TGCGCCAGCAGCCAAGGATTCCAAGGACAGGATCAAGAGACCCAGTACTTC. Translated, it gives CASSQGFQGQDQETQYF.

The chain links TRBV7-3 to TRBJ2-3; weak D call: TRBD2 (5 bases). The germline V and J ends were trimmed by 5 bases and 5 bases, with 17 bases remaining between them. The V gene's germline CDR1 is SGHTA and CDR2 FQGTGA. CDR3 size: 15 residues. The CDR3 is CASSIGGIEGDTQYF. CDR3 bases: TGTGCCAGCAGCATAGGTGGCATCGAGGGAGATACGCAGTATTTT. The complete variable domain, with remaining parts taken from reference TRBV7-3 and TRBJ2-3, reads GAGVSQTPSNKVTEKGKYVELRCDPISGHTALYWYRQSLGQGPEFLIYFQGTGAADDSGLPNDRFFAVRPEGSVSTLKIQRTERGDSAVYLCASSIGGIEGDTQYFGPGTRLTVL.

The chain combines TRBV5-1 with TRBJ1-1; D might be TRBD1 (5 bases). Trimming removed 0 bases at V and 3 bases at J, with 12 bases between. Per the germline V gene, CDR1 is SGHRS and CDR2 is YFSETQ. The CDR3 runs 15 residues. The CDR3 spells CASSLEAQGYTEAFF. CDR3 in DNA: TGCGCCAGCAGCTTGGAGGCCCAGGGTTACACTGAAGCTTTCTTT. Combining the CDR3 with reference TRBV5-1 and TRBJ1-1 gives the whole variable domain KAGVTQTPRYLIKTRGQQVTLSCSPISGHRSVSWYQQTPGQGLQFLFEYFSETQRNKGNFPGRFSGRQFSNSRSEMNVSTLELGDSALYLCASSLEAQGYTEAFFGQGTRLTVV.

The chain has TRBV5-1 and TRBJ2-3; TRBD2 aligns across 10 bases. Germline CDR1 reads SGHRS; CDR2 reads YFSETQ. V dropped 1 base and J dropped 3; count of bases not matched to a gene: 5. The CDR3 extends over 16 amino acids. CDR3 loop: CASSLFPSGRTDTQYF. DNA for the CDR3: TGCGCCAGCAGCTTGTTTCCTAGCGGGAGAACAGATACGCAGTATTTT.

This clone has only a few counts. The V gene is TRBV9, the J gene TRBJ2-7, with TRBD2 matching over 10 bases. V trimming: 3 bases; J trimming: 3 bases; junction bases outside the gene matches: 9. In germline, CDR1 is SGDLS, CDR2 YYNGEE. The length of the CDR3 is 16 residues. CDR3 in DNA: TGTGCCAGCAGCGCGAGACTAGCGGGCACGATCTACGAGCAGTACTTC. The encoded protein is CASSARLAGTIYEQYF.

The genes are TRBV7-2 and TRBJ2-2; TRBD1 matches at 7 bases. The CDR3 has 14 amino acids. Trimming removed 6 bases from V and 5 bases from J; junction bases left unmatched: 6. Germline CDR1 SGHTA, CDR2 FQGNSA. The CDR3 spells CASRRQGDTGELFF. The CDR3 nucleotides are TGTGCCAGCAGGCGACAGGGAGATACCGGGGAGCTGTTTTTT.

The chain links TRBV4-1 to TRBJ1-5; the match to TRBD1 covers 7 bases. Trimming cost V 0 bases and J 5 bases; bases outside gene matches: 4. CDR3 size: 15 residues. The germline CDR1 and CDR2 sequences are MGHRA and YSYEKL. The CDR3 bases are TGCGCCAGCAGCCAAGAAGGGGGCGCCTATCAGCCCCAGCATTTT. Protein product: CASSQEGGAYQPQHF.

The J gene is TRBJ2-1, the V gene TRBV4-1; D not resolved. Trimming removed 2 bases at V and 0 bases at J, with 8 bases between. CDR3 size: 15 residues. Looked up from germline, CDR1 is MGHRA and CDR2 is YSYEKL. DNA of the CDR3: TGCGCCAGCAGCCAAACAGAAACCTCCTACAATGAGCAGTTCTTC. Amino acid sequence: CASSQTETSYNEQFF.

CDR3 sequence: CASSLNLAGVEQYF. In nucleotides, the CDR3 is TGTGCCAGCAGCCTGAATCTAGCGGGAGTCGAGCAGTACTTC. J is TRBJ2-7 and V is TRBV4-2; 10 nucleotides line up with TRBD2. Trimming took 4 bases from V and 6 from J; bases not matched to a gene: 6. The CDR3 is 14 residues long. Germline assignment: CDR1 LGHNA and CDR2 YNFKEQ.